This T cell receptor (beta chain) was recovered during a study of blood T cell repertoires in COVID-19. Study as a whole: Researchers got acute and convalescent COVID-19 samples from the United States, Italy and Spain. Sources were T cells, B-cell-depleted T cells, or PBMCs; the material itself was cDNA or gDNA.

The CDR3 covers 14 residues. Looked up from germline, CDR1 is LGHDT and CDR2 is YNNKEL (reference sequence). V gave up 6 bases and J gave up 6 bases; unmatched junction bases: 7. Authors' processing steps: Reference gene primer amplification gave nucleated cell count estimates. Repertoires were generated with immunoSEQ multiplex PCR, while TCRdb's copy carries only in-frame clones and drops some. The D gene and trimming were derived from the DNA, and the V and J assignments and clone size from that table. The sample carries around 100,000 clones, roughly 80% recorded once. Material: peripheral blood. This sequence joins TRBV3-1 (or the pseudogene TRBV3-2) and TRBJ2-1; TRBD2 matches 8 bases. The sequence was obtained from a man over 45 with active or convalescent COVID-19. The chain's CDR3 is CASRRGLGGNEQFF. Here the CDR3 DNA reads TGTGCCAGCAGGAGGGGACTAGGGGGCAATGAGCAGTTCTTC.